A selection of T cell receptor beta chains follows, all from one sample in a study of T cell changes during pregnancy in multiple sclerosis. The data were produced by immunoSEQ multiplex PCR, yet TCRdb's version contains in-frame clones alone and is incomplete. In the table there are 17,000 or so clones, approximately 88% of which are singletons. The sample consisted of CD8+ T cells from peripheral blood mononuclear cells, taken after pregnancy. These receptors came from a female donor in good health, enrolled as a control in a pregnancy study. The CDR3 runs from the conserved cysteine through the conserved F or W. The D gene is left open where the match is weak. Size is omitted from some rows. Given values are once, few, many or a class for expanded clones.

length	D	V	J	size	CDR3	DNA
12	.	TRBV9	TRBJ2-7	once	CASSGGTAEQYF	TGTGCCAGCAGTGGAGGGACGGCCGAGCAGTACTTC
15	TRBD2	TRBV6-4	TRBJ2-2	.	CASSGTSGNTGELFF	TGTGCCAGCAGTGGGACTAGCGGGAACACCGGGGAGCTGTTTTTT
17	.	TRBV28	TRBJ2-3	.	CASSLLEWGGSTDTQYF	TGTGCCAGCAGTTTATTGGAGTGGGGCGGTAGCACAGATACGCAGTATTTT
15	TRBD1	TRBV27	TRBJ2-5	.	CASSLFGTGEETQYF	TGTGCCAGCAGTTTATTTGGGACAGGGGAAGAGACCCAGTACTTC
13	TRBD1	TRBV7-3	TRBJ2-7	.	CASSSRGLNEQYF	TGTGCCAGCAGCTCTAGGGGGCTAAACGAGCAGTACTTC
15	TRBD1	TRBV6-1	TRBJ2-7	.	CASSELGQGWYEQYF	TGTGCCAGCAGTGAACTGGGACAGGGGTGGTACGAGCAGTACTTC
12	.	TRBV27	TRBJ2-1	.	CASSSLYNEQFF	TGTGCCAGCAGTTCCCTATACAATGAGCAGTTCTTC
14	.	TRBV2	TRBJ2-7	.	CASRRGSGMNEQYF	TGTGCCAGCAGACGTGGTTCGGGTATGAACGAGCAGTACTTC
18	TRBD2	TRBV4-2	TRBJ2-2	.	CASSPLTSGSEVTGELFF	TGTGCCAGCAGCCCCTTGACTAGCGGGAGTGAAGTCACCGGGGAGCTGTTTTTT
16	TRBD2	TRBV11-2	TRBJ2-3	.	CASSFLAVSSTDTQYF	TGTGCCAGCAGCTTCCTAGCGGTTTCTAGCACAGATACGCAGTATTTT
15	.	TRBV6-5	TRBJ2-4	.	CASRQTGSAKNIQYF	TGTGCCAGCAGGCAAACAGGGTCTGCCAAAAACATTCAGTACTTC
14	.	TRBV19	TRBJ2-7	.	CASSIGTSAYEQYF	TGTGCCAGTAGTATCGGGACATCGGCCTACGAGCAGTACTTC
17	.	TRBV4-1	TRBJ2-6	.	CASSQDPEGSGANVLTF	TGCGCCAGCAGCCAAGATCCCGAGGGATCCGGGGCCAACGTCCTGACTTTC
18	TRBD2	TRBV28	TRBJ2-7	.	CASSLRTSGRPKYYEQYF	TGTGCCAGCAGTTTAAGGACTAGCGGGAGGCCGAAGTACTACGAGCAGTACTTC
15	.	TRBV27	TRBJ1-5	few	CASSTLRLGNQPQHF	TGTGCCAGCAGTACCTTACGTCTAGGCAATCAGCCCCAGCATTTT
14	TRBD1	TRBV27	TRBJ2-7	.	CASSLGQGSDEQYF	TGTGCCAGCAGTTTAGGACAGGGGTCGGACGAGCAGTACTTC
12	.	TRBV5-5	TRBJ2-7	.	CASSFGGYEQYF	TGTGCCAGCAGCTTCGGAGGGTACGAGCAGTACTTC
15	TRBD2	TRBV28	TRBJ2-5	.	CASRELAGYQETQYF	TGTGCCAGCAGGGAACTAGCGGGGTACCAAGAGACCCAGTACTTC
12	.	TRBV29-1	TRBJ1-1	.	CSVDGGYSEAFF	TGCAGCGTTGACGGGGGGTATTCTGAAGCTTTCTTT
15	.	TRBV27	TRBJ1-2	once	CASTPGGAKNYGYTF	TGTGCCAGCACCCCGGGGGGGGCTAAAAACTATGGCTACACCTTC
14	.	TRBV29-1	TRBJ1-1	.	CSVEGTKMNFEAFF	TGCAGCGTTGAAGGAACCAAAATGAACTTTGAAGCTTTCTTT
15	.	TRBV5-4	TRBJ2-3	.	CASSLSPLDADTQYF	TGTGCCAGCAGCTTGTCCCCACTAGACGCAGATACGCAGTATTTT
14	TRBD2	TRBV15	TRBJ2-3	.	CATKLAGESDTQYF	TGTGCCACCAAACTAGCGGGAGAGTCAGATACGCAGTATTTT
13	.	TRBV19	TRBJ1-1	once	CASSIVQNTEAFF	TGTGCCAGTAGTATAGTACAGAACACTGAAGCTTTCTTT
14	.	TRBV6-6	TRBJ1-6	.	CASRARGQVSPLHF	TGTGCCAGCAGGGCCAGGGGTCAGGTTTCACCCCTCCACTTT
16	TRBD2	TRBV7-7	TRBJ2-1	.	CASSPSSGGSYNEQFF	TGTGCTAGCAGCCCCTCTAGCGGGGGTTCCTACAATGAGCAGTTCTTC
15	.	TRBV12-5	TRBJ1-1	.	CASGLDGGRLTEAFF	TGTGCTAGTGGTTTGGACGGGGGGAGATTGACTGAAGCTTTCTTT
13	.	TRBV6-1	TRBJ2-2	.	CASSERDAGELFF	TGTGCCAGCAGTGAACGGGATGCCGGGGAGCTGTTTTTT
16	TRBD2	TRBV11-2	TRBJ2-7	.	CASSPQTSGSSYEQYF	TGTGCCAGCAGCCCCCAGACTAGCGGGAGCTCCTACGAGCAGTACTTC
14	TRBD1	TRBV5-6	TRBJ2-5	.	CASSLWTGAKTQYF	TGTGCCAGCAGCCTCTGGACAGGGGCGAAGACCCAGTACTTC
16	.	TRBV5-6	TRBJ1-4	.	CASSPFYGGFNEKLFF	TGTGCCAGCAGCCCATTTTATGGGGGCTTTAATGAAAAACTGTTTTTT
14	.	TRBV25-1	TRBJ1-1	few	CASSLSGWNTEAFF	TGTGCCAGCAGTCTGTCAGGGTGGAACACTGAAGCTTTCTTT
13	.	TRBV13	TRBJ2-7	.	CASSLGHSYEQYF	TGTGCCAGCAGCTTAGGCCACTCCTACGAGCAGTACTTC
16	TRBD2	TRBV27	TRBJ2-2	.	CASSQYGLAGAGELFF	TGTGCCAGCAGTCAATACGGACTAGCGGGGGCCGGGGAGCTGTTTTTT
14	TRBD2	TRBV9	TRBJ2-7	.	CASSVGGSNYEQYF	TGTGCCAGCAGCGTAGGCGGGAGTAACTACGAGCAGTACTTC
14	TRBD1	TRBV19	TRBJ1-1	once	CASSFGTGGTEAFF	TGTGCCAGTAGTTTCGGGACAGGGGGTACTGAAGCTTTCTTT
15	.	TRBV7-3	TRBJ1-4	.	CASSPGQLRNEKLFF	TGTGCCAGCAGCCCCGGACAGTTGAGGAATGAAAAACTGTTTTTT
15	TRBD1	TRBV7-4	TRBJ1-1	.	CASREQGARVTEAFF	TGTGCCAGCAGGGAACAGGGGGCGCGGGTCACTGAAGCTTTCTTT
15	.	TRBV28	TRBJ2-3	.	CASSDLRGRTDTQYF	TGTGCCAGCAGTGACCTACGGGGTCGCACAGATACGCAGTATTTT
12	.	TRBV7-8	TRBJ2-1	.	CASSLDGNEQFF	TGTGCCAGCAGCTTAGACGGCAATGAGCAGTTCTTC
13	TRBD2	TRBV11-2	TRBJ2-1	once	CASSEGLVDEQFF	TGTGCCAGCAGCGAAGGACTAGTGGATGAGCAGTTCTTC